The entry below gives a single TCR beta chain sequence along with its context. This entry comes from a study of blood T cell repertoires in COVID-19. The method was immunoSEQ multiplex PCR; TCRdb's version includes in-frame clones alone and lacks a portion of them. There are around 370,000 clones in the sample; around 90% occur only once, and about 7% lies in the top ten. The CDR3 is made up of 13 amino acids. V lost 2 bases and J 6 bases, leaving 9 bases between the germline ends. The germline V gene encodes CDR1 MGHDK and CDR2 SYGVNS. The sequence was collected from a man between 18 and 29 years old with active or convalescent COVID-19. The specimen sequenced was peripheral blood. The rearrangement uses TRBV25-1 and TRBJ2-3; maybe TRBD2 (6 bases). CDR3 DNA: TGTGCCAGCAGTGAAGGAGGGGTCGATACGCAGTATTTT. The encoded protein is CASSEGGVDTQYF.